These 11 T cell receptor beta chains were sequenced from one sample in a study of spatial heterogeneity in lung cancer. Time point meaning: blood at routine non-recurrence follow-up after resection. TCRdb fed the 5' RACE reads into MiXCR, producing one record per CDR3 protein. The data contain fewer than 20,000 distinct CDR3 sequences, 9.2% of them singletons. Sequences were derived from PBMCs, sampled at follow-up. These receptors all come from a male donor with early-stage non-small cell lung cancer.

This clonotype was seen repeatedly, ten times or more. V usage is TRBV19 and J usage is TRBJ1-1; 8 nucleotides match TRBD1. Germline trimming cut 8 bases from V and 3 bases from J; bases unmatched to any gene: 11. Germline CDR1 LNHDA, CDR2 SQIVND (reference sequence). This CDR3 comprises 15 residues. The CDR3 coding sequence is TGTGCCAGTCGCCAGCTGGACAGGGTAGACACTGAAGCTTTCTTT. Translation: CASRQLDRVDTEAFF.

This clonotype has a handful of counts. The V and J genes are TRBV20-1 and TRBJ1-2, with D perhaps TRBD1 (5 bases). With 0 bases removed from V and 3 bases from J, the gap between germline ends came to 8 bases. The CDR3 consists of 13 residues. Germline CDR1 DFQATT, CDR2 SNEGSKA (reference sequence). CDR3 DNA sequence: TGCAGTGCTAGAGATGGGGCGGACTATGGCTACACCTTC. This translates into CSARDGADYGYTF.

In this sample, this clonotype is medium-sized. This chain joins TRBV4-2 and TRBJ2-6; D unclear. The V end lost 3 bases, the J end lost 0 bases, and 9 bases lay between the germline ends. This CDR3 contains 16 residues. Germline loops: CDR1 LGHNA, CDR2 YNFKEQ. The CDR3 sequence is CASSHQQSSGANVLTF. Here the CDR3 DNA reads TGTGCCAGCAGCCATCAACAGTCCTCTGGGGCCAACGTCCTGACTTTC.

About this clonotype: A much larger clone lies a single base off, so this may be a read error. The CDR3 reads CASRYIAESTDTQYF. The CDR3 DNA is TGTGCCAGCAGATATATAGCGGAGAGCACAGATACGCAGTATTTT. The rearrangement uses TRBV6-2 or TRBV6-3 and TRBJ2-3; TRBD2 is a possible D gene (6 bases). V dropped 6 bases and J dropped 0 bases, with 13 bases sitting between them. Germline V gene lookup returns CDR1 MNHEY and CDR2 SVGEGT. The CDR3 runs to 15 residues.

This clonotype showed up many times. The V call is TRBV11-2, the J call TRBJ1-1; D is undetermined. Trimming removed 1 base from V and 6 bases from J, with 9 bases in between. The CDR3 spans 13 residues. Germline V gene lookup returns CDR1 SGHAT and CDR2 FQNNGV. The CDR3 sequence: CASSLGGIAEAFF. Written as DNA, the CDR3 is TGTGCCAGCAGCTTAGGAGGGATCGCTGAAGCTTTCTTT.

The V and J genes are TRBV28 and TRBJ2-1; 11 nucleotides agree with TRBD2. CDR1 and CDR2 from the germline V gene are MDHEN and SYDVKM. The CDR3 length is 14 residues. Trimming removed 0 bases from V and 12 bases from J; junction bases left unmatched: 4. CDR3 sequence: CASSLWPSGRRQFF. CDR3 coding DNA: TGTGCCAGCAGTTTATGGCCTAGCGGGAGGAGGCAGTTCTTC. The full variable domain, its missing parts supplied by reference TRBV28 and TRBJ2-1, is DVKVTQSSRYLVKRTGEKVFLECVQDMDHENMFWYRQDPGLGLRLIYFSYDVKMKEKGDIPEGYSVSREKKERFSLILESASTNQTSMYLCASSLWPSGRRQFFGPGTRLTVL.

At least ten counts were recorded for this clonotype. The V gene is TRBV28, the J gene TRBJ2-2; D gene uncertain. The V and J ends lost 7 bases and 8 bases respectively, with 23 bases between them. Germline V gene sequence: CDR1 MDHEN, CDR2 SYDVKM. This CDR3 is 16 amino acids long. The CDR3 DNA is TGTGCCAGCACTTCGATGAACAGCAACCCAGTGGGGGAGCTGTTTTTT. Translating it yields CASTSMNSNPVGELFF.

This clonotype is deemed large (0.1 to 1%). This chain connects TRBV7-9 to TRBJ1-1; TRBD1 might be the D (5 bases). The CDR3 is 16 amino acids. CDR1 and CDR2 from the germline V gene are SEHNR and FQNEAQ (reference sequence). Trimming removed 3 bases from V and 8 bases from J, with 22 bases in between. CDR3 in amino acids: CASSLVRWDVGPEAFF. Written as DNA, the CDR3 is TGTGCCAGCAGCTTGGTCAGGTGGGACGTCGGACCCGAAGCTTTCTTT.

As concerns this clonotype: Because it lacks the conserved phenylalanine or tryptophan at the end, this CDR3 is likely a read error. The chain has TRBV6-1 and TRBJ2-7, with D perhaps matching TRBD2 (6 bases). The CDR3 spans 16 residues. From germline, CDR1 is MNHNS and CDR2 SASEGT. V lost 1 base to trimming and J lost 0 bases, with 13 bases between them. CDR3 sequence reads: CASSEGSAGTSYEQYL. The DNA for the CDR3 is TGTGCCAGCAGTGAAGGGTCAGCGGGTACCTCCTACGAGCAGTACCTC.

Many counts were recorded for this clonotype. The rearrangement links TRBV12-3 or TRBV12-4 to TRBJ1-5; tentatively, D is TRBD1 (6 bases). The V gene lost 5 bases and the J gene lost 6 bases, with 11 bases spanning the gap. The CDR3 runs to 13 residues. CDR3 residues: CASSTGLSQPQHF. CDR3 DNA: TGTGCCAGCAGTACAGGGTTGAGTCAGCCCCAGCATTTT.

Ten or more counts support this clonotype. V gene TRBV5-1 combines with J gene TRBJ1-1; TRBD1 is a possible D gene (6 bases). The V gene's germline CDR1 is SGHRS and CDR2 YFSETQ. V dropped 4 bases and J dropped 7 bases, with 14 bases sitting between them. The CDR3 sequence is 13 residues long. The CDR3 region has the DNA TGCGCCAGCAGCCCGGAGGGGGGTCGTGAAGCTTTCTTT. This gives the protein CASSPEGGREAFF.